This T cell receptor (beta chain) stems from a study of early T cells in non-severe SARS-CoV-2 infection. Notes on the study in general: Reliance on VDJdb matching favored anti-spike CD8 responses; private and CD4 specificities were missed.

This CDR3 region has 13 residues. Germline CDR1 and CDR2: SQVTM and ANQGSEA. The V end lost 1 base, the J end lost 5 bases, and 11 bases lay between the germline ends. This clonotype came up many times. Its specificity is unknown. Molecules of cDNA were individually given unique molecular identifiers that were attached to them. One entry per CDR3 protein, called by TCRdb with MiXCR from the 5' RACE reads. The sample lists 60,000 to 75,000 distinct CDR3 sequences, 10% to 15% occurring once. The sample taken for sequencing was whole blood. The clonotype comes from an adult who was a healthcare worker with PCR-confirmed SARS-CoV-2 infection or an uninfected control (not recorded which). The genes are TRBV29-1 and TRBJ1-1, with D possibly TRBD1 on 5 matching bases. The CDR3 bases are TGCAGCGTTGAAGGAGCAGGGCGAACTGAAGCTTTCTTT. Protein sequence: CSVEGAGRTEAFF.